This TCR beta chain originates from a study of cytomegalovirus exposure and HLA in healthy donors. The CDR3 runs 15 residues. The ends lost 5 bases at V and 4 bases at J; junction bases unmatched: 5. Germline CDR1 and CDR2: SGHTA and FQGNSA. Researchers ran the PCR with 60 Vbeta and 13 Jbeta primers. The data were produced by immunoSEQ multiplex PCR, yet TCRdb's version contains in-frame clones alone and is incomplete. This repertoire shows 100,000 to 150,000 clones, around 80% found once; its top ten account for 13%. The TCR sequence derives from a woman aged 60 to 75 in good health and CMV-seropositive. The chain combines TRBV7-2 with TRBJ1-4; 9 bases map to TRBD1. Source material: PBMCs. The CDR3 DNA is TGTGCCAGCAGCACCCGACAGGGGGATAATGAAAAACTGTTTTTT. Translated: CASSTRQGDNEKLFF.